This entry features one T cell receptor (beta chain) sequence. This CDR3 is 11 amino acids long. In germline, CDR1 is LNHDA, CDR2 SQIVND (reference sequence). J was trimmed by 14 bases and V by 7 bases; bases with no gene match: 8. Profiling relied on immunoSEQ multiplex PCR, and the TCRdb table lists in-frame clones only, not all of them. The table has about 730,000 clones, 80% to 90% seen once; the top ten hold roughly 0.01%. This entry is derived from a study of shared T cell receptors in the human thymus. This same sample was also part of a study on human thymus T cells.

V and J are TRBV19 and TRBJ2-3; 8 bases align to TRBD2. The specimen was thymocytes. The TCR comes from a girl under two years old with a congenital heart defect. The CDR3: CASMIRGGVYF. In DNA form, the CDR3 reads TGTGCCAGTATGATCCGGGGGGGCGTGTATTTT.